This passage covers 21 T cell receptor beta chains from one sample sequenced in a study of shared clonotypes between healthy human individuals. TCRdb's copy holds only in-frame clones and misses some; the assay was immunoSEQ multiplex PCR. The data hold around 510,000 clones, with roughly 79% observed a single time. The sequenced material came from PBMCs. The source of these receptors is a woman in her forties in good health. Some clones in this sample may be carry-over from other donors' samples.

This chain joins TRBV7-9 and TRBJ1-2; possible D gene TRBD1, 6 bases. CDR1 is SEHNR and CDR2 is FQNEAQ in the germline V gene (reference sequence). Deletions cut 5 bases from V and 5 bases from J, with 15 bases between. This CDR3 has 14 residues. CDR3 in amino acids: CASSPFPGQYGYTF. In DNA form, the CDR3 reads TGTGCCAGCAGCCCTTTTCCAGGACAGTATGGCTACACCTTC. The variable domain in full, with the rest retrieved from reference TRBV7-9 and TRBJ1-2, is DTGVSQNPRHKITKRGQNVTFRCDPISEHNRLYWYRQTLGQGPEFLTYFQNEAQLEKSRLLSDRFSAERPKGSFSTLEIQRTEQGDSAMYLCASSPFPGQYGYTFGSGTRLTVV.

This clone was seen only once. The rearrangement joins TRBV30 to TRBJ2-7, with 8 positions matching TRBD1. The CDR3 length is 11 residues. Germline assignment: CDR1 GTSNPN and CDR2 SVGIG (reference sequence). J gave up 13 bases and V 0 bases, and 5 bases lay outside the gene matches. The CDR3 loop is CAWSVNRGVYF. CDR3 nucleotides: TGTGCCTGGAGTGTAAACAGGGGGGTTTACTTC.

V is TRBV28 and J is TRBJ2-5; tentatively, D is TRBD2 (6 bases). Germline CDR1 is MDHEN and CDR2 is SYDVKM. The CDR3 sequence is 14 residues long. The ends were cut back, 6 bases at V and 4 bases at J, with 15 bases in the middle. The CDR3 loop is CASSLDYSRETQYF. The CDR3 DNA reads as TGTGCCAGCAGCCTGGACTACTCCCGAGAGACCCAGTACTTC. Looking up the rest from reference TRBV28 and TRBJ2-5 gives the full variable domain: DVKVTQSSRYLVKRTGEKVFLECVQDMDHENMFWYRQDPGLGLRLIYFSYDVKMKEKGDIPEGYSVSREKKERFSLILESASTNQTSMYLCASSLDYSRETQYFGPGTRLLVL.

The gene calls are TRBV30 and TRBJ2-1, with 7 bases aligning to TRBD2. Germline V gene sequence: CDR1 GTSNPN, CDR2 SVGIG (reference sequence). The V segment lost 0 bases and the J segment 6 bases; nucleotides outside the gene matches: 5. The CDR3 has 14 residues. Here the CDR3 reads CAWSVTGGSNEQFF. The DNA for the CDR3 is TGTGCCTGGAGTGTAACGGGAGGAAGCAATGAGCAGTTCTTC.

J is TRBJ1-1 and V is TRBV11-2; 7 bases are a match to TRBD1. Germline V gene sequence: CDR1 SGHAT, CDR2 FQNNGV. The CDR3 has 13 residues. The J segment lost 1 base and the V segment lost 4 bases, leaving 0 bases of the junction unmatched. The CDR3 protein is CASSWDRNTEAFF. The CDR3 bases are TGTGCCAGCAGCTGGGACAGGAACACTGAAGCTTTCTTT.

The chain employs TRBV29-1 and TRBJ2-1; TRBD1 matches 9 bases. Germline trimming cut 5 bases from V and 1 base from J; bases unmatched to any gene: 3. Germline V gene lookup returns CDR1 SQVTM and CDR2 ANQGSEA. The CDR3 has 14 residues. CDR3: CSVNGTGSYNEQFF. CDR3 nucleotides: TGCAGCGTTAACGGGACAGGGTCCTACAATGAGCAGTTCTTC.

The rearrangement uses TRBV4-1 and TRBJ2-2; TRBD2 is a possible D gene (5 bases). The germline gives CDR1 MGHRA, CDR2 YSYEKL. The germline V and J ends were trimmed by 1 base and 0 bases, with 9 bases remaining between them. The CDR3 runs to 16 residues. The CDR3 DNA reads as TGCGCCAGCAGCCAAGGGGCGGGTACGAACACCGGGGAGCTGTTTTTT. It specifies CASSQGAGTNTGELFF.

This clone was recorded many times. CDR3 bases: TGTGCCAGCACTCCGGGATACCGAGAGACCCAGTACTTC. Amino acids: CASTPGYRETQYF. The chain joins TRBV6-5 to TRBJ2-5, with D perhaps TRBD2 (5 bases). Germline V lookup: CDR1 MNHEY, CDR2 SVGAGI. Trimming stripped 7 bases from V and 4 bases from J, with 13 bases between. The CDR3 is 13 residues long.

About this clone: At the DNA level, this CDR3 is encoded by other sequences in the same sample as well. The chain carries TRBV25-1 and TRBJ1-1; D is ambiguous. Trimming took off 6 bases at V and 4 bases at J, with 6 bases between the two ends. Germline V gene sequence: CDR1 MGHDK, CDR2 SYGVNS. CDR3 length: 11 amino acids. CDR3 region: CASRGGTEAFF. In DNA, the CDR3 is TGTGCCAGCAGGGGCGGCACTGAAGCTTTCTTT.

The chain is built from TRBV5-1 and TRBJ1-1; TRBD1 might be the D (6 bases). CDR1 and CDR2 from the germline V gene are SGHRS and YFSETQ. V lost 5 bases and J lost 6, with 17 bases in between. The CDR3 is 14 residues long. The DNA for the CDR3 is TGCGCCAGCAGGGACCTTGGGGGGGCCGCTGAAGCTTTCTTT. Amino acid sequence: CASRDLGGAAEAFF.

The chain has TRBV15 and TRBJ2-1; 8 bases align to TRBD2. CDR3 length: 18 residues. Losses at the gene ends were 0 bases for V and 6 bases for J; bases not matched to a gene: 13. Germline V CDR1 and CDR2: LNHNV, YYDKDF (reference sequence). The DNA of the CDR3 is TGTGCCACCAGCAGAGATCTTCTGGGACTAGGGAAACTCAATGAGCAGTTCTTC. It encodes CATSRDLLGLGKLNEQFF.

The CDR3 reads CASSLVGDAEAFF. The CDR3 nucleotides are TGTGCCAGCAGCTTAGTTGGGGACGCTGAAGCTTTCTTT. V gene TRBV7-2 combines with J gene TRBJ1-1; D possibly corresponds to TRBD1 (5 bases). Trimming stripped 1 base from V and 6 bases from J, with 9 bases between. The CDR3 covers 13 residues. The germline gives CDR1 SGHTA, CDR2 FQGNSA.

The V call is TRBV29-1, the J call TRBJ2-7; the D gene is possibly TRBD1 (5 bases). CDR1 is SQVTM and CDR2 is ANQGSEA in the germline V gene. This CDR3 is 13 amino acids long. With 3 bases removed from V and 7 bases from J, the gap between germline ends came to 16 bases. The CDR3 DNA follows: TGCAGCGTTGAGGGGCAGTTAATGGGGGAGCAGTACTTC. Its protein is CSVEGQLMGEQYF.

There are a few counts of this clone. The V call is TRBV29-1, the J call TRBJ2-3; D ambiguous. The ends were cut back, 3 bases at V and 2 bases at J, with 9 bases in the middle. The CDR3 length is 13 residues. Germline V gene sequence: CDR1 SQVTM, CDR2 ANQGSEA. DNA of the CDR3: TGCAGCGTTGATATAGGGTTCACAGATACGCAGTATTTT. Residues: CSVDIGFTDTQYF.

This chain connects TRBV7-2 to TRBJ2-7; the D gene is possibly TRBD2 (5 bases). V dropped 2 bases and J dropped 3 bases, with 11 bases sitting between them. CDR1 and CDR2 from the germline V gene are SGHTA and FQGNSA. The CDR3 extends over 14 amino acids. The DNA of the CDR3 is TGTGCCAGCAGCTTACGCCGGGAAGGCTACGAGCAGTACTTC. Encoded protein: CASSLRREGYEQYF.

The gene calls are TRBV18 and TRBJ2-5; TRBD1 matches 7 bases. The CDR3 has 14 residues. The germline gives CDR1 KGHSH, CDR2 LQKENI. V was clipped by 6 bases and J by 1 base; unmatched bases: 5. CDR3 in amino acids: CASSQTGIQETQYF. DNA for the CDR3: TGTGCCAGCTCCCAGACAGGGATCCAAGAGACCCAGTACTTC.

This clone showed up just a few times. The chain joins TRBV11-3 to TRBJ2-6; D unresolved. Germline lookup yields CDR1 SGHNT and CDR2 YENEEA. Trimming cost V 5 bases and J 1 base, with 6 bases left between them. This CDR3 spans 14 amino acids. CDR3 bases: TGTGCCAGCAGCCAAGGATCTGGGGCCAACGTCCTGACTTTC. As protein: CASSQGSGANVLTF.

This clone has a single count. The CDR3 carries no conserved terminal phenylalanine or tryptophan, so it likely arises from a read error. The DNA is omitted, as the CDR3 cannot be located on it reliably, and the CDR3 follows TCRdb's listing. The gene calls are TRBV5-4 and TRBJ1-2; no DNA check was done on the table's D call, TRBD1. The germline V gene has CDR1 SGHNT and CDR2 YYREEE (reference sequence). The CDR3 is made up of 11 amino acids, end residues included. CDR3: CASSPRDNEHL.

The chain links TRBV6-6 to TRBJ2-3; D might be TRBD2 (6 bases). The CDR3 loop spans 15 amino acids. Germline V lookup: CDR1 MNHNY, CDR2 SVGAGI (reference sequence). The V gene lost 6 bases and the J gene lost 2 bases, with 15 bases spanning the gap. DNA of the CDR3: TGTGCCAGCAGCCCCCTGCGCGGGAACACAGATACGCAGTATTTT. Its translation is CASSPLRGNTDTQYF.

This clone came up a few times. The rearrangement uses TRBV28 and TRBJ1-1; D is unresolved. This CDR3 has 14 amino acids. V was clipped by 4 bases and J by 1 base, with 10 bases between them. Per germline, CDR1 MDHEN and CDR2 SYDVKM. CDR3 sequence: CASSSLVGNTEAFF. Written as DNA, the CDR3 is TGTGCCAGCAGTTCCCTTGTAGGGAACACTGAAGCTTTCTTT.

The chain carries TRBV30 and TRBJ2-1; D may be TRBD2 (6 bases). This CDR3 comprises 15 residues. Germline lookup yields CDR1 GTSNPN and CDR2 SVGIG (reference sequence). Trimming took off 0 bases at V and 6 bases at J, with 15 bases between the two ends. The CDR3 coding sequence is TGTGCCTGGAGTGTCAGCGGGCCCCGGGGCAATGAGCAGTTCTTC. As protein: CAWSVSGPRGNEQFF.